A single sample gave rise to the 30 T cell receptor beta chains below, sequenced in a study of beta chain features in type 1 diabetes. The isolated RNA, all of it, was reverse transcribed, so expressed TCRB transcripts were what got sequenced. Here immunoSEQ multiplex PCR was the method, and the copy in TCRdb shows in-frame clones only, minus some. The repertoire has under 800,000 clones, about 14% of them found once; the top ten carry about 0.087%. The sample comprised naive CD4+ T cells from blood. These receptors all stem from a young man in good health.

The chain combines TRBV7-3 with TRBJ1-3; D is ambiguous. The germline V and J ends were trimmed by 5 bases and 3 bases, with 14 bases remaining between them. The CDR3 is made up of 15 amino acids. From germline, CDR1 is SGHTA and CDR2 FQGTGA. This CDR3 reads CASSPSEGRGNTIYF. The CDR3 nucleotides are TGTGCCAGCAGCCCTTCGGAGGGTCGTGGAAACACCATATATTTT.

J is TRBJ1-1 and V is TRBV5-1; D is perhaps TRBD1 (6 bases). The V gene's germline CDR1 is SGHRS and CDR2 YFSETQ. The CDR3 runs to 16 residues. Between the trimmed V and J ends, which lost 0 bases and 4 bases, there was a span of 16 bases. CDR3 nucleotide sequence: TGCGCCAGCAGCTTGGAGGTTCCAGGGGTGGGCACTGAAGCTTTCTTT. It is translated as CASSLEVPGVGTEAFF.

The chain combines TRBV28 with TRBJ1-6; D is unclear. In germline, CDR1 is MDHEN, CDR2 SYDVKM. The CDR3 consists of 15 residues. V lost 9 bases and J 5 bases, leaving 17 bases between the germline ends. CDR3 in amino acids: CASFPGFAHNSPLHF. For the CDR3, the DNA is TGTGCCAGTTTCCCTGGATTCGCCCATAATTCACCCCTCCACTTT.

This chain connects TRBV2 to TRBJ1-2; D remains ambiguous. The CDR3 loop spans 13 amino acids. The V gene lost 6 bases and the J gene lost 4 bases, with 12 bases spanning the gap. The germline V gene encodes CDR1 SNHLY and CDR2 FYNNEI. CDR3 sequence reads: CASRAGPFYGYTF. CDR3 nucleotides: TGTGCCAGCAGGGCCGGGCCTTTCTATGGCTACACCTTC.

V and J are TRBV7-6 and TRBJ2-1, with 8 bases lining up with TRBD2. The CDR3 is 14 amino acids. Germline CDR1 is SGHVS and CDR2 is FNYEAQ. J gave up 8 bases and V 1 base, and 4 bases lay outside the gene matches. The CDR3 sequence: CASSLGSGAHEQFF. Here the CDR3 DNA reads TGTGCCAGCAGCTTAGGTAGCGGGGCGCATGAGCAGTTCTTC.

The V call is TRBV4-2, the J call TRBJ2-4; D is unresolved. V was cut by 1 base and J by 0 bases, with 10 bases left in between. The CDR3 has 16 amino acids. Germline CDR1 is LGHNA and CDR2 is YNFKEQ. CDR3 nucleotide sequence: TGTGCCAGCAGCCAAGGGGATCAGCTAGCCAAAAACATTCAGTACTTC. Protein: CASSQGDQLAKNIQYF.

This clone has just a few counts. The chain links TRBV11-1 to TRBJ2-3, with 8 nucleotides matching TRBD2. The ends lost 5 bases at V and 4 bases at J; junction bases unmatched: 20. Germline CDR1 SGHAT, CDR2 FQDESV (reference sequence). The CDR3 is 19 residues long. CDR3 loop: CASSLLTGGFDRGPDTQYF. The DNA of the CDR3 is TGTGCCAGCAGCCTCCTCACGGGGGGGTTCGATCGTGGCCCAGATACGCAGTATTTT.

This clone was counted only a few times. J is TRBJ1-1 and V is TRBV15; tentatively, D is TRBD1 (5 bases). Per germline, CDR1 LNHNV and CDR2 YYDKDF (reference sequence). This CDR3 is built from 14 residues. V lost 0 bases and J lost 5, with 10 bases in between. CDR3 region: CATSRDLGGTEAFF. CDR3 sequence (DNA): TGTGCCACCAGCAGAGATCTGGGGGGTACTGAAGCTTTCTTT.

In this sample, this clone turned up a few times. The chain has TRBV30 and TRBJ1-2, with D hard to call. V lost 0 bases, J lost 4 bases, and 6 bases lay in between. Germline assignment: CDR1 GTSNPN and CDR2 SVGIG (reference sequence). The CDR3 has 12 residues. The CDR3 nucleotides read TGTGCCTGGAGTGTACGAACCTATGGCTACACCTTC. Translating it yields CAWSVRTYGYTF.

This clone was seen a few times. The CDR3, as DNA: TGTGCCACCTCCCTACGGGGGACAGACTACAATGAGCAGTTCTTC. Its translation is CATSLRGTDYNEQFF. The rearrangement uses TRBV7-3 and TRBJ2-1, with D possibly matching TRBD1 (7 bases). Germline loops: CDR1 SGHTA, CDR2 FQGTGA. The CDR3 length is 15 residues. Between the trimmed V and J ends, which lost 10 bases and 3 bases, there was a span of 19 bases.

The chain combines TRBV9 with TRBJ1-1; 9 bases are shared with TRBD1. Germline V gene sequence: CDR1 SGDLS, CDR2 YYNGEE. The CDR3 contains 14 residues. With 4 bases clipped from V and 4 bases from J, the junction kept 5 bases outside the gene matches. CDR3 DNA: TGTGCCAGCAGCCCCACAGGGGGCCCCACTGAAGCTTTCTTT. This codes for CASSPTGGPTEAFF.

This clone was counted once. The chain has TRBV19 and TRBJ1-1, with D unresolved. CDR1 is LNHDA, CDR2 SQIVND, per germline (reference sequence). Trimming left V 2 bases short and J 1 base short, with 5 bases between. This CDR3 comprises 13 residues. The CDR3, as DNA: TGTGCCAGTAGTATACCGGGGAACACTGAAGCTTTCTTT. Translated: CASSIPGNTEAFF.

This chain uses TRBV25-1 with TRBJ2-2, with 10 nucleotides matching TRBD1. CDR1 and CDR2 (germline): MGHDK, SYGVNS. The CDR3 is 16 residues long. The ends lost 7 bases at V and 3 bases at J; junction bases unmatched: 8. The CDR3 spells CASTLLGTGDTGELFF. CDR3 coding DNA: TGTGCCAGCACCCTCTTAGGGACAGGGGACACCGGGGAGCTGTTTTTT.

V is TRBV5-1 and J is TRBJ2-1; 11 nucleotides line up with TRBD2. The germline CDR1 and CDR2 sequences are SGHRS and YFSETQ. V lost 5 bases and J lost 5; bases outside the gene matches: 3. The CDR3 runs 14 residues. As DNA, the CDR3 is TGCGCCAGCAGACTAGCGGGGGACCACAATGAGCAGTTCTTC. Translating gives CASRLAGDHNEQFF.

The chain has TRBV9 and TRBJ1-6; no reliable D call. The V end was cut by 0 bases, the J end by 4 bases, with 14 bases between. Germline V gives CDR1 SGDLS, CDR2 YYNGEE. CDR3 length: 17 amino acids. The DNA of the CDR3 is TGTGCCAGCAGCGTAGGCGAGGGAGCCCCTTATAATTCACCCCTCCACTTT. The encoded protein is CASSVGEGAPYNSPLHF.

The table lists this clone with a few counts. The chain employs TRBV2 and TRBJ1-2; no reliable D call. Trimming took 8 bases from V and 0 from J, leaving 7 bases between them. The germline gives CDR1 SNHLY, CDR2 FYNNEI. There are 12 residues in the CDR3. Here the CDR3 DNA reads TGTGCCAGCGGAGTATCTAACTATGGCTACACCTTC. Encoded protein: CASGVSNYGYTF.

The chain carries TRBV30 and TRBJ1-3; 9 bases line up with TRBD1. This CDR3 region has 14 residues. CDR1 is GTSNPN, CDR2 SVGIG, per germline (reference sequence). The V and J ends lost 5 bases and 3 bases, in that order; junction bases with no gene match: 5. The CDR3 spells CAWGTGRNGNTIYF. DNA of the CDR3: TGTGCCTGGGGGACAGGGCGCAATGGAAACACCATATATTTT.

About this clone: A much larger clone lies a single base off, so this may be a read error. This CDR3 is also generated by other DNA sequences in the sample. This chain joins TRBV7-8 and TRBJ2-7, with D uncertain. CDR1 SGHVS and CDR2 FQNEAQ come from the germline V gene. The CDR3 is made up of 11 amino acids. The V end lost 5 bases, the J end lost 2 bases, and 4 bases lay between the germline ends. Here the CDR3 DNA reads TGTGCCAGCAGCGCCGCCTACGAGCAGTACTTC. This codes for CASSAAYEQYF.

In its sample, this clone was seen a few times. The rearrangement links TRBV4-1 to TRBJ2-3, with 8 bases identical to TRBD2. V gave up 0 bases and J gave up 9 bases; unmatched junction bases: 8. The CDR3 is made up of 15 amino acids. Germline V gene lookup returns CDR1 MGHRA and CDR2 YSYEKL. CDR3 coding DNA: TGCGCCAGCAGCCAAGATCGGGGACTAGACATGACGCAGTATTTT. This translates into CASSQDRGLDMTQYF.

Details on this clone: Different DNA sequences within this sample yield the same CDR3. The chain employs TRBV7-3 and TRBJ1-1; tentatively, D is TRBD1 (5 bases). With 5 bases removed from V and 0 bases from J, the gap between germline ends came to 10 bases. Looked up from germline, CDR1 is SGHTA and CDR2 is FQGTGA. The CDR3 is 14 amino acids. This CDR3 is CASSSTGLNTEAFF. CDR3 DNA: TGTGCCAGCAGCAGTACAGGCCTGAACACTGAAGCTTTCTTT.

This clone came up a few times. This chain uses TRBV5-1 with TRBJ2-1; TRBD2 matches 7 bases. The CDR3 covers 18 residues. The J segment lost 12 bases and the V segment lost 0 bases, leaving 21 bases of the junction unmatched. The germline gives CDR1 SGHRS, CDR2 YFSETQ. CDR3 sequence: CASSLEVLAGRAHSGQFF. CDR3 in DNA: TGCGCCAGCAGCTTGGAGGTTTTAGCGGGCCGAGCTCACTCGGGGCAGTTCTTC.

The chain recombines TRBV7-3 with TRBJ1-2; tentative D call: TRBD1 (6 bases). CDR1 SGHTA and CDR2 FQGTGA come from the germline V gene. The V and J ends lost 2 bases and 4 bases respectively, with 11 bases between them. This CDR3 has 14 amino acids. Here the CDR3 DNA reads TGTGCCAGCAGCTTACTTCAGGGGACCTATGGCTACACCTTC. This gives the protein CASSLLQGTYGYTF.

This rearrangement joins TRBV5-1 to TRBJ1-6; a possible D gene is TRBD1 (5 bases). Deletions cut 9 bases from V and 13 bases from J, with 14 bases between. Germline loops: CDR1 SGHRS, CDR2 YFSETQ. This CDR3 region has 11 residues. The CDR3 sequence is CATLRDDPLHF. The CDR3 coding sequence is TGCGCCACCCTCAGGGATGATCCCCTCCACTTT.

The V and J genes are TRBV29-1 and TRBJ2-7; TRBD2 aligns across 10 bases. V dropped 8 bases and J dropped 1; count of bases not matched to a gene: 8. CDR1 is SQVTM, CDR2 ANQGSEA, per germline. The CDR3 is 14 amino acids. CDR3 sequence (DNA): TGCAGCCAAGGGTTAGCGGGAGGATCCTACGAGCAGTACTTC. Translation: CSQGLAGGSYEQYF.

This CDR3 is CASSGSGDQPQHF. The CDR3 DNA is TGTGCCAGCAGTGGTTCAGGGGATCAGCCCCAGCATTTT. The chain combines TRBV6-4 with TRBJ1-5; possible D gene TRBD1, 6 bases. The CDR3 has 13 amino acids. V lost 4 bases, J lost 5 bases, and 9 bases lay in between. Per the germline V gene, CDR1 is MRHNA and CDR2 is SNTAGT.

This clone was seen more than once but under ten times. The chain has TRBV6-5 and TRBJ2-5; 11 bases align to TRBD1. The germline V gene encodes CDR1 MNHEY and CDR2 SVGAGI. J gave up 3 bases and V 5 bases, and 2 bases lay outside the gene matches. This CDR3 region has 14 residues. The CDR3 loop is CASSRDRGKETQYF. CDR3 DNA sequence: TGTGCCAGCAGTCGGGACAGGGGGAAAGAGACCCAGTACTTC.

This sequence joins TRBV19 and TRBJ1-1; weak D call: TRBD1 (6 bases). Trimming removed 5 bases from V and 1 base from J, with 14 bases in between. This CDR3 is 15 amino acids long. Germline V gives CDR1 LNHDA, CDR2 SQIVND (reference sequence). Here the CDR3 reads CASSGQGQPNTEAFF. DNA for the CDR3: TGTGCCAGTAGTGGCCAAGGACAGCCGAACACTGAAGCTTTCTTT.

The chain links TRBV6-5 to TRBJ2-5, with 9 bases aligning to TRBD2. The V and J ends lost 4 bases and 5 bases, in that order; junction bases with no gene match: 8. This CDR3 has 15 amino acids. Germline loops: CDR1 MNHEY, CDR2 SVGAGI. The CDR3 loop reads CASSLLSGGGETQYF. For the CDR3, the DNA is TGTGCCAGCAGTTTACTTAGCGGGGGAGGGGAGACCCAGTACTTC.

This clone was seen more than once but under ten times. The CDR3 sequence: CASSTPQRKAFF. The CDR3 DNA follows: TGTGCCAGCAGCACACCGCAGAGGAAAGCTTTCTTT. The chain is built from TRBV28 and TRBJ1-1; D ambiguous. The germline CDR1 and CDR2 sequences are MDHEN and SYDVKM. The V gene lost 6 bases and the J gene lost 9 bases, with 14 bases spanning the gap. CDR3 size: 12 residues. The full variable domain, in which reference TRBV28 and TRBJ1-1 provide the parts outside the CDR3, is DVKVTQSSRYLVKRTGEKVFLECVQDMDHENMFWYRQDPGLGLRLIYFSYDVKMKEKGDIPEGYSVSREKKERFSLILESASTNQTSMYLCASSTPQRKAFFGQGTRLTVV.

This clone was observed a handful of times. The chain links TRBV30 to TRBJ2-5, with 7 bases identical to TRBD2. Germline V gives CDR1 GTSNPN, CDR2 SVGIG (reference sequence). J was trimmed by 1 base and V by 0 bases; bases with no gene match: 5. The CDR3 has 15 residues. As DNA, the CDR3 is TGTGCCTGGAGTGTCTCTAGCGGACCCCAAGAGACCCAGTACTTC. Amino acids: CAWSVSSGPQETQYF.